Given below is one T cell receptor beta chain in context. This record belongs to a study of blood T cells in healthy people across ages. A second PCR, run for about 6 to 12 cycles, used a sample-barcoded 5' primer plus a J-beta primer mix. From the 5' RACE reads, TCRdb called clonotypes with MiXCR, one entry per CDR3 protein. The repertoire holds 730,000 or so distinct CDR3 sequences, 35% to 45% seen once, with under 25% in the top ten. V lost 6 bases, J lost 6 bases, and 12 bases lay in between. The CDR3 sequence is 12 residues long. Per the germline V gene, CDR1 is MNHEY and CDR2 is SMNVEV (reference sequence).

Sequencing used blood. The chain joins TRBV27 to TRBJ2-7; possibly TRBD1 or TRBD2 for D (6 bases each). The clonotype originates from a woman aged 60-75 years in good health. CDR3 DNA sequence: TGTGCCAGCAGAATGGGGGGCTCCGAGCAGTACTTC. It specifies CASRMGGSEQYF.